This TCR beta chain is from a study of OX40 agonist ivuxolimab in advanced cancers. In the study overall: Every 2 weeks, patients got intravenous ivuxolimab at one of six dose levels (0.01-10 mg/kg).

This table comes from immunoSEQ multiplex PCR, and its TCRdb copy is limited to in-frame clones, with some not included. The sample yields 70,000 or so clones, 75% to 90% seen once. The germline gives CDR1 SGHRS, CDR2 YFSETQ. Trimming shortened V by 0 bases and J by 8 bases, and 17 bases separated the two germline ends. The CDR3 is 15 residues long. The study's findings and limits: The specificity for antigen of the expanded peripheral T cells was not determined. The CD4+ and CD8+ T cells in the blood had expanded clonally by week 6 at 0.1 to 3.0 mg/kg.

This clone appeared once. Its antigen is unidentified. This specimen consisted of CD4+ or CD8+ T cells sorted from blood, obtained in a trial of the OX40 agonist ivuxolimab. This chain joins TRBV5-1 and TRBJ1-2; weak D call: TRBD1 (6 bases). The receptor's source is an adult with an advanced solid tumor such as melanoma, head and neck, liver or kidney cancer. This CDR3 reads CASSLVSGQTEGYTF. The CDR3 nucleotides read TGCGCCAGCAGCTTGGTCTCCGGACAGACGGAGGGCTACACCTTC.